A selection of T cell receptor beta chains follows, all from one sample in a study of OX40 agonist ivuxolimab in advanced cancers. This table comes from immunoSEQ multiplex PCR, and its TCRdb copy is limited to in-frame clones, with some not included. Here the sample spans about 89,000 clones, just over 85% being singletons. Source: CD4+ or CD8+ T cells sorted from blood, taken in a trial of the OX40 agonist ivuxolimab. Receptors originate from an adult with an advanced solid tumor such as melanoma, head and neck, liver or kidney cancer. Each CDR3 is given with its conserved first and last residue. A D gene is named only where the DNA matches it firmly. Some rows mark clone size as missing; the rest say once, few, many or name a class of expanded clone.

abundance: -
v_gene: TRBV19
j_gene: TRBJ2-7
d_gene: -
CDR3aa: CASSVQTGSYEQYF
CDR3nt: TGTGCCAGTAGTGTCCAGACAGGCTCCTACGAGCAGTACTTC

abundance: -
v_gene: TRBV30
j_gene: TRBJ1-1
d_gene: -
CDR3aa: CAWRGGWTEAFF
CDR3nt: TGTGCCTGGAGGGGGGGGTGGACTGAAGCTTTCTTT

abundance: -
v_gene: TRBV5-4
j_gene: TRBJ2-1
d_gene: -
CDR3aa: CASSLEGVGREQFF
CDR3nt: TGTGCCAGCAGCTTGGAGGGTGTAGGAAGGGAGCAGTTCTTC

abundance: -
v_gene: TRBV5-1
j_gene: TRBJ2-5
d_gene: -
CDR3aa: CASRGAETQYF
CDR3nt: TGCGCCAGCAGGGGGGCAGAGACCCAGTACTTC

abundance: -
v_gene: TRBV10-3
j_gene: TRBJ1-5
d_gene: -
CDR3aa: CAIRGEGNQPQHF
CDR3nt: TGTGCCATCAGGGGGGAAGGCAATCAGCCCCAGCATTTT

abundance: once
v_gene: TRBV5-6
j_gene: TRBJ2-1
d_gene: -
CDR3aa: CASSLGLNNEQFF
CDR3nt: TGTGCCAGCAGCTTAGGCCTCAACAATGAGCAGTTCTTC

abundance: -
v_gene: TRBV5-1
j_gene: TRBJ1-4
d_gene: -
CDR3aa: CASASRTGLNEKLFF
CDR3nt: TGCGCCAGCGCGTCTAGAACAGGGCTAAATGAAAAACTGTTTTTT

abundance: -
v_gene: TRBV9
j_gene: TRBJ2-3
d_gene: -
CDR3aa: CASSVGEDTQYF
CDR3nt: TGTGCCAGCAGCGTAGGGGAAGATACGCAGTATTTT

abundance: -
v_gene: TRBV6-5
j_gene: TRBJ1-4
d_gene: TRBD1
CDR3aa: CASSPDRGRDEKLFF
CDR3nt: TGTGCCAGCAGTCCGGACAGGGGGCGCGATGAAAAACTGTTTTTT

abundance: -
v_gene: TRBV19
j_gene: TRBJ1-3
d_gene: -
CDR3aa: CASTSREFSGNTIYF
CDR3nt: TGTGCCAGTACATCCCGAGAGTTCTCTGGAAACACCATATATTTT

abundance: -
v_gene: TRBV4-2
j_gene: TRBJ2-3
d_gene: TRBD1
CDR3aa: CASRSGAGGPDTQYF
CDR3nt: TGTGCCAGCAGGTCAGGGGCAGGGGGCCCAGATACGCAGTATTTT

abundance: -
v_gene: TRBV5-1
j_gene: TRBJ1-4
d_gene: -
CDR3aa: CASGRDFPNEKLFF
CDR3nt: TGCGCCAGCGGCAGGGACTTCCCTAATGAAAAACTGTTTTTT

abundance: -
v_gene: TRBV14
j_gene: TRBJ1-1
d_gene: -
CDR3aa: CASSRIDRMNTEAFF
CDR3nt: TGTGCCAGCAGCCGAATTGACAGGATGAACACTGAAGCTTTCTTT

abundance: few
v_gene: TRBV7-2
j_gene: TRBJ2-7
d_gene: -
CDR3aa: CASRGFYEQYF
CDR3nt: TGTGCCAGCAGAGGTTTTTACGAGCAGTACTTC

abundance: -
v_gene: TRBV30
j_gene: TRBJ1-4
d_gene: TRBD1
CDR3aa: CAWSRGQGSNEKLFF
CDR3nt: TGTGCCTGGAGTAGAGGACAGGGATCGAATGAAAAACTGTTTTTT

abundance: -
v_gene: TRBV30
j_gene: TRBJ2-1
d_gene: -
CDR3aa: CAWSVWAHNEQFF
CDR3nt: TGTGCCTGGAGTGTGTGGGCCCACAATGAGCAGTTCTTC

abundance: -
v_gene: TRBV6-5
j_gene: TRBJ1-6
d_gene: -
CDR3aa: CASSYEGVLGSPLHF
CDR3nt: TGTGCCAGCAGTTACGAAGGGGTCTTAGGTTCACCCCTCCACTTT

abundance: -
v_gene: TRBV27
j_gene: TRBJ1-4
d_gene: -
CDR3aa: CASSVGQSLQKLFF
CDR3nt: TGTGCCAGCAGTGTTGGACAGAGTCTCCAAAAACTGTTTTTT

abundance: -
v_gene: TRBV18
j_gene: TRBJ1-1
d_gene: -
CDR3aa: CASSPNSGREAFF
CDR3nt: TGTGCCAGCTCACCTAATTCGGGCAGGGAAGCTTTCTTT

abundance: -
v_gene: TRBV14
j_gene: TRBJ2-7
d_gene: TRBD1
CDR3aa: CASSQGPGQGIYEQYF
CDR3nt: TGTGCCAGCAGCCAGGGCCCGGGACAGGGGATTTACGAGCAGTACTTC

abundance: -
v_gene: TRBV11-1
j_gene: TRBJ2-1
d_gene: -
CDR3aa: CASSLSFNLFF
CDR3nt: TGTGCCAGCAGCCTAAGTTTTAACTTGTTCTTC

abundance: -
v_gene: TRBV30
j_gene: TRBJ1-2
d_gene: TRBD1
CDR3aa: CAWSLQGAIYGYTF
CDR3nt: TGTGCCTGGAGCCTACAGGGGGCGATCTATGGCTACACCTTC

abundance: -
v_gene: TRBV11-2
j_gene: TRBJ1-3
d_gene: -
CDR3aa: CASSRHERAAGNTIYF
CDR3nt: TGTGCCAGCAGCCGTCACGAGCGGGCGGCTGGAAACACCATATATTTT

abundance: -
v_gene: TRBV19
j_gene: TRBJ2-1
d_gene: TRBD1
CDR3aa: CASSKGGDRDYEQFF
CDR3nt: TGTGCCAGTAGTAAGGGGGGGGACAGGGATTATGAGCAGTTCTTC

abundance: -
v_gene: TRBV27
j_gene: TRBJ2-2
d_gene: TRBD1
CDR3aa: CASSRRQGSQAGRNTGELFF
CDR3nt: TGTGCCAGCAGCCGCCGACAGGGCTCGCAGGCAGGGAGAAACACCGGGGAGCTGTTTTTT

abundance: -
v_gene: TRBV7-9
j_gene: TRBJ1-5
d_gene: -
CDR3aa: CASSTTGSNQPQHF
CDR3nt: TGTGCCAGCAGCACTACAGGGAGTAATCAGCCCCAGCATTTT

abundance: -
v_gene: TRBV19
j_gene: TRBJ1-5
d_gene: -
CDR3aa: CASRDMGGSNQPQHF
CDR3nt: TGTGCCAGTAGAGACATGGGGGGAAGCAATCAGCCCCAGCATTTT

abundance: few
v_gene: TRBV7-9
j_gene: TRBJ2-7
d_gene: -
CDR3aa: CASSRTRDPYEQYF
CDR3nt: TGTGCCAGCAGCAGAACCCGAGATCCCTACGAGCAGTACTTC

abundance: -
v_gene: TRBV19
j_gene: TRBJ2-1
d_gene: TRBD1
CDR3aa: CASTGQGWNNEQFF
CDR3nt: TGTGCCAGTACGGGACAGGGATGGAACAATGAGCAGTTCTTC

abundance: -
v_gene: TRBV4-2
j_gene: TRBJ1-1
d_gene: -
CDR3aa: CASSREQGRAFF
CDR3nt: TGTGCCAGCAGCCGAGAACAGGGTAGAGCTTTCTTT

abundance: -
v_gene: TRBV6-5
j_gene: TRBJ1-6
d_gene: -
CDR3aa: CASSYRGHQNSPLHF
CDR3nt: TGTGCCAGCAGTTATCGCGGACACCAGAATTCACCCCTCCACTTT

abundance: -
v_gene: TRBV6-1
j_gene: TRBJ2-1
d_gene: TRBD1
CDR3aa: CASSESSGTGSYNEQFF
CDR3nt: TGTGCCAGCAGTGAAAGTTCCGGGACAGGGTCGTACAATGAGCAGTTCTTC

abundance: -
v_gene: TRBV4-1
j_gene: TRBJ1-1
d_gene: TRBD1
CDR3aa: CASSPFGTGEGGNTEAFF
CDR3nt: TGCGCCAGCAGCCCGTTTGGGACAGGGGAAGGGGGAAACACTGAAGCTTTCTTT

abundance: -
v_gene: TRBV4-3
j_gene: TRBJ2-2
d_gene: TRBD2
CDR3aa: CASSQVELAFGELFF
CDR3nt: TGCGCCAGCAGCCAAGTGGAACTAGCGTTCGGGGAGCTGTTTTTT

abundance: once
v_gene: TRBV2
j_gene: TRBJ2-1
d_gene: -
CDR3aa: CASRVTMLGGNEQFF
CDR3nt: TGTGCCAGCAGAGTGACTATGCTCGGCGGCAATGAGCAGTTCTTC

abundance: -
v_gene: TRBV19
j_gene: TRBJ1-6
d_gene: TRBD1
CDR3aa: CASSIRGQEGSPLHF
CDR3nt: TGTGCCAGTAGTATCCGGGGACAGGAAGGTTCACCCCTCCACTTT

abundance: -
v_gene: TRBV5-1
j_gene: TRBJ1-2
d_gene: TRBD1
CDR3aa: CASRQGDRGLYGYTF
CDR3nt: TGCGCCAGTAGACAAGGGGACAGGGGACTTTATGGCTACACCTTC

abundance: -
v_gene: TRBV11-3
j_gene: TRBJ2-2
d_gene: -
CDR3aa: CASSLLAGKTGELFF
CDR3nt: TGTGCCAGCAGCTTACTGGCAGGGAAGACCGGGGAGCTGTTTTTT

abundance: -
v_gene: TRBV30
j_gene: TRBJ2-3
d_gene: -
CDR3aa: CAWSGGRTDTQYF
CDR3nt: TGTGCCTGGAGTGGGGGGCGCACAGATACGCAGTATTTT

abundance: few
v_gene: TRBV6-6
j_gene: TRBJ1-4
d_gene: TRBD1
CDR3aa: CASSSSGGEEKLFF
CDR3nt: TGTGCCAGCAGTTCATCAGGGGGAGAGGAAAAACTGTTTTTT

abundance: -
v_gene: TRBV5-1
j_gene: TRBJ2-1
d_gene: TRBD2
CDR3aa: CASSVGNAGGVNEQFF
CDR3nt: TGCGCCAGCAGCGTAGGGAACGCGGGAGGGGTCAATGAGCAGTTCTTC

abundance: -
v_gene: TRBV19
j_gene: TRBJ2-7
d_gene: -
CDR3aa: CASSMGGTSSYEQYF
CDR3nt: TGTGCCAGTAGTATGGGCGGGACGAGTTCCTACGAGCAGTACTTC

abundance: -
v_gene: TRBV30
j_gene: TRBJ2-1
d_gene: TRBD2
CDR3aa: CAWSTSLAGGWNEQFF
CDR3nt: TGTGCCTGGAGTACTTCACTAGCGGGTGGTTGGAATGAGCAGTTCTTC

abundance: -
v_gene: TRBV5-3
j_gene: TRBJ1-2
d_gene: -
CDR3aa: CARSPQTGPYGYTF
CDR3nt: TGTGCCAGAAGCCCACAGACAGGCCCCTATGGCTACACCTTC

abundance: -
v_gene: TRBV30
j_gene: TRBJ1-1
d_gene: TRBD1
CDR3aa: CACVTGQGLVYTEAFF
CDR3nt: TGTGCCTGCGTAACGGGACAGGGGTTAGTATACACTGAAGCTTTCTTT

abundance: -
v_gene: TRBV9
j_gene: TRBJ1-3
d_gene: -
CDR3aa: CASSVADRGRTNTIYF
CDR3nt: TGTGCCAGCAGCGTAGCTGATAGGGGTAGGACTAACACCATATATTTT

abundance: -
v_gene: TRBV7-2
j_gene: TRBJ2-3
d_gene: -
CDR3aa: CASSPLSSTDTQYF
CDR3nt: TGTGCCAGCAGCCCTCTTAGTTCGACAGATACGCAGTATTTT

abundance: -
v_gene: TRBV19
j_gene: TRBJ1-1
d_gene: -
CDR3aa: CASSIGRGAYTEAFF
CDR3nt: TGTGCCAGTAGTATAGGTCGGGGCGCGTACACTGAAGCTTTCTTT

abundance: -
v_gene: TRBV14
j_gene: TRBJ1-1
d_gene: -
CDR3aa: CASSRGLATEAFF
CDR3nt: TGTGCCAGCAGCCGGGGGTTGGCCACTGAAGCTTTCTTT

abundance: -
v_gene: TRBV9
j_gene: TRBJ2-1
d_gene: TRBD2
CDR3aa: CASSVMRLAGVNEQFF
CDR3nt: TGTGCCAGCAGCGTTATGAGACTAGCGGGAGTTAATGAGCAGTTCTTC

abundance: -
v_gene: TRBV27
j_gene: TRBJ2-1
d_gene: TRBD2
CDR3aa: CASSFGLAGNEQFF
CDR3nt: TGTGCCAGCAGTTTTGGACTAGCGGGAAATGAGCAGTTCTTC